One sample yielded the 18 T cell receptor beta chains listed below, sequenced in a study of blood T cells in healthy people across ages. For the second PCR, which ran for about 7 to 11 cycles, a sample-barcoded 5' primer and a J-beta primer mix were used. MiXCR, applied by TCRdb to the 5' RACE reads, yields one record per CDR3 protein. The sample holds approximately 1.5 million distinct CDR3 sequences, approximately 43% seen once. Sequencing was carried out using blood. These receptors were taken from a woman aged 18-29 years in good health.

This clonotype has a handful of counts. The chain is built from TRBV6-1 and TRBJ2-7; 8 bases align to TRBD1. V trimming: 5 bases; J trimming: 4 bases; junction bases outside the gene matches: 13. This CDR3 has 16 residues. Germline CDR1 is MNHNS and CDR2 is SASEGT. The CDR3 DNA is TGTGCCAGCAGTAAAGGGCAGGGGGCATTCCTATACGAGCAGTACTTC. Protein sequence: CASSKGQGAFLYEQYF.

This clonotype showed up just a few times. The gene calls are TRBV27 and TRBJ2-3, with 7 nucleotides matching TRBD2. The germline V gene encodes CDR1 MNHEY and CDR2 SMNVEV (reference sequence). V dropped 4 bases and J dropped 2; count of bases not matched to a gene: 9. This CDR3 spans 16 amino acids. CDR3 loop: CASSWGGSTDTDTQYF. CDR3 DNA: TGTGCCAGCAGTTGGGGAGGGTCAACCGACACAGATACGCAGTATTTT.

The chain uses TRBV6-6 and TRBJ1-1; 8 bases align to TRBD1. The CDR3 runs to 14 residues. Germline values: CDR1 MNHNY, CDR2 SVGAGI (reference sequence). Trimming removed 7 bases from V and 4 bases from J; junction bases left unmatched: 8. CDR3 region: CASTYQDRGTEAFF. CDR3 nucleotide sequence: TGTGCCAGCACCTACCAAGACAGGGGCACTGAAGCTTTCTTT.

The table lists this clonotype with a few counts. CDR3 nucleotides: TGCAGTGCTAGAGGACCCTTCTACGAGCAGTACTTC. Protein sequence: CSARGPFYEQYF. The chain has TRBV20-1 and TRBJ2-7, with unresolved D. V lost 1 base, J lost 3 bases, and 7 bases lay in between. CDR1 is DFQATT and CDR2 is SNEGSKA in the germline V gene (reference sequence). The CDR3 loop spans 12 amino acids.

A few counts support this clonotype. The chain is built from TRBV6-2 or TRBV6-3 and TRBJ2-5; weak D call: TRBD2 (6 bases). Germline V gene sequence: CDR1 MNHEY, CDR2 SVGEGT. This CDR3 region has 14 residues. V shed 1 base and J shed 11 bases, with 17 bases lying between them. The CDR3 spells CASSYWSGPSGQYF. The DNA for the CDR3 is TGTGCCAGCAGTTACTGGAGCGGGCCCTCCGGGCAGTACTTC.

Comment on this clonotype: A read error is possible here, since a much larger clone lies one base away. V gene TRBV20-1 combines with J gene TRBJ2-7, with 8 bases fitting TRBD1. The germline gives CDR1 DFQATT, CDR2 SNEGSKA (reference sequence). Trimming removed 3 bases from V and 7 bases from J; junction bases left unmatched: 14. This CDR3 region has 15 residues. The CDR3 here is CSASAAGQAKVEQYF. CDR3 coding DNA: TGCAGTGCTAGCGCCGCGGGACAGGCTAAGGTTGAGCAGTACTTC.

The DNA for the CDR3 is TGTGCCAGCAGCTACTGGACTAGCGGGATAACCGGGGAGCTGTTTTTT. Residues: CASSYWTSGITGELFF. J is TRBJ2-2 and V is TRBV11-3, with TRBD2 matching over 12 bases. Per germline, CDR1 SGHNT and CDR2 YENEEA. The CDR3 totals 16 residues. Trimming cost V 4 bases and J 5 bases; bases outside gene matches: 5.

This chain links TRBV6-5 with TRBJ2-3; TRBD2 aligns across 7 bases. This CDR3 has 15 residues. V lost 4 bases to trimming and J lost 7 bases; unmatched junction nucleotides: 11. Germline values: CDR1 MNHEY, CDR2 SVGAGI. The CDR3 bases are TGTGCCAGCAGTTTGGGACTATTAGGTTCAAATACGCAGTATTTT. This translates into CASSLGLLGSNTQYF.

In DNA form, the CDR3 reads TGTGCCAGCAGCCAAGGGGTGGTTCAGCCCCAGCATTTT. This sequence encodes CASSQGVVQPQHF. V and J are TRBV3-1 and TRBJ1-5; D is uncertain. Germline V gene data show CDR1 as LGHDT and CDR2 as YNNKEL (reference sequence). The CDR3 sequence is 13 residues long. V lost 1 base and J 6 bases, leaving 7 bases between the germline ends. Full variable domain (rest looked up from reference TRBV3-1 and TRBJ1-5): DTAVSQTPKYLVTQMGNDKSIKCEQNLGHDTMYWYKQDSKKFLKIMFSYNNKELIINETVPNRFSPKSPDKAHLNLHINSLELGDSAVYFCASSQGVVQPQHFGDGTRLSIL.

This chain joins TRBV5-1 and TRBJ2-1; D gene unclear. This CDR3 region has 13 residues. Germline loops: CDR1 SGHRS, CDR2 YFSETQ. The V and J ends lost 2 bases and 13 bases respectively, with 16 bases between them. The CDR3 reads CASSFTPQETQFF. The DNA for the CDR3 is TGCGCCAGCAGCTTTACACCGCAAGAGACCCAGTTCTTC.

The rearrangement joins TRBV20-1 to TRBJ2-7; the match to TRBD1 covers 9 bases. Germline CDR1 reads DFQATT; CDR2 reads SNEGSKA (reference sequence). The CDR3 runs to 14 residues. J lost 7 bases, V lost 5 bases, and 12 bases had no gene match. The CDR3 spells CSAGDRENLWEQYF. The CDR3 region has the DNA TGCAGTGCTGGGGACAGGGAAAACCTCTGGGAGCAGTACTTC.

This clonotype came up a few times. The rearrangement uses TRBV6-2 or TRBV6-3 and TRBJ2-6, with D possibly TRBD1 on 5 matching bases. This CDR3 comprises 15 residues. V was clipped by 6 bases and J by 3 bases, with 12 bases between them. Germline assignment: CDR1 MNHEY and CDR2 SVGEGT. The CDR3 DNA reads TGTGCCAGCAGGGACATAAAGTTTGGGGCCAACGTCCTGACTTTC. Encoded protein: CASRDIKFGANVLTF.

This clonotype came up a few times. The chain joins TRBV19 to TRBJ1-5; 7 bases agree with TRBD1. From germline, CDR1 is LNHDA and CDR2 SQIVND (reference sequence). V shed 5 bases and J 0 bases; nucleotides not matched to a gene: 7. The CDR3 length is 16 residues. This CDR3 reads CASSQRGTDSNQPQHF. The DNA for the CDR3 is TGTGCCAGTAGTCAAAGAGGGACAGATAGCAATCAGCCCCAGCATTTT.

This clonotype has a handful of counts. The chain links TRBV29-1 to TRBJ2-1; the match to TRBD2 covers 7 bases. Germline CDR1 SQVTM, CDR2 ANQGSEA. After removal of 2 bases from V and 2 bases from J, the junction contained 3 bases not matched to a gene. The CDR3 has 14 amino acids. The CDR3 is CSVERLATYNEQFF. DNA for the CDR3: TGCAGCGTTGAAAGACTAGCAACCTACAATGAGCAGTTCTTC.

V and J are TRBV5-6 and TRBJ2-6; maybe TRBD1 (5 bases). CDR3 length: 16 amino acids. Per germline, CDR1 SGHDT and CDR2 YYEEEE. Trimming removed 4 bases at V and 5 bases at J, with 16 bases between. This CDR3 is CASSIGAQGRANVLTF. DNA of the CDR3: TGTGCCAGCAGCATAGGGGCGCAGGGTAGGGCCAACGTCCTGACTTTC.

J is TRBJ2-1 and V is TRBV5-1; D remains ambiguous. The V gene lost 0 bases and the J gene lost 0 bases, with 7 bases spanning the gap. CDR3 size: 15 residues. From germline, CDR1 is SGHRS and CDR2 YFSETQ. CDR3 protein: CASSLDDPSYNEQFF. CDR3 coding DNA: TGCGCCAGCAGCTTGGACGACCCCTCCTACAATGAGCAGTTCTTC.

As regards this clonotype: Mismatch with germline at one junction end may stem from a read error. The V call is TRBV28, the J call TRBJ2-7; D ambiguous. The CDR3 extends over 12 amino acids. The germline V gene encodes CDR1 MDHEN and CDR2 SYDVKM. The CDR3 DNA reads as TGTGCCCGCAGTAGCATTGGGTACGAGCAGTACTTC. As protein: CARSSIGYEQYF.

This clonotype was picked up a small number of times. V is TRBV12-3 or TRBV12-4 and J is TRBJ2-1; possibly TRBD2 for D (7 bases). The length of the CDR3 is 17 residues. V gave up 5 bases and J gave up 0 bases, with 17 bases separating them. The CDR3 is CASSVGGGSSSYNEQFF. DNA for the CDR3: TGTGCCAGCAGTGTAGGGGGGGGCAGCAGCTCCTACAATGAGCAGTTCTTC.